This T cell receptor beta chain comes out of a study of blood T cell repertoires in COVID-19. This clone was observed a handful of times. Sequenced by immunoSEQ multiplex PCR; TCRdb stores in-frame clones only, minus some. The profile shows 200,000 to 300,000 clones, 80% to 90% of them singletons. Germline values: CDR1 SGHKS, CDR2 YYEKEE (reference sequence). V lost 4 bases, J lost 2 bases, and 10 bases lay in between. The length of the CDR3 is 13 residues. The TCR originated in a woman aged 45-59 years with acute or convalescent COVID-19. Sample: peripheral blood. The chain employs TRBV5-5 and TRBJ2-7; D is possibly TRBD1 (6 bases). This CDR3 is CASSQGWAYEQYF. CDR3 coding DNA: TGTGCCAGCAGCCAGGGGTGGGCCTACGAGCAGTACTTC. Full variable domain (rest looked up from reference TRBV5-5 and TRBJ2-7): DAGVTQSPTHLIKTRGQQVTLRCSPISGHKSVSWYQQVLGQGPQFIFQYYEKEERGRGNFPDRFSARQFPNYSSELNVNALLLGDSALYLCASSQGWAYEQYFGPGTRLTVT.